A selection of T cell receptor beta chains follows, all from one sample in a study of blood T cells in healthy people across ages. TCRdb processed the 5' RACE reads anew with MiXCR; each CDR3 protein has one entry. The table lists 1.5 million or so distinct CDR3 sequences, 35% to 45% of them singletons. Material for sequencing was blood. The receptors were gathered from a woman aged 18-35 years in good health. Both conserved end residues are part of each CDR3. D genes are given only for firm matches. A row's size may be missing; if present it is once, few, many or a size class.

clone_size | j_call | d_call | v_call | cdr3_aa | cdr3_nt
- | TRBJ1-6 | - | TRBV7-9 | CASSQVTGRSPLHF | TGTGCCAGCAGCCAGGTGACGGGTCGATCACCCCTCCACTTT
- | TRBJ2-7 | TRBD1 | TRBV27 | CASSFTGQGYEQYF | TGTGCCAGCAGTTTCACGGGACAGGGGTACGAGCAGTACTTC
once | TRBJ2-1 | - | TRBV12-3/TRBV12-4 | CATERPGSYNEQFF | TGTGCCACCGAGCGGCCGGGCTCCTACAATGAGCAGTTCTTC
- | TRBJ1-4 | - | TRBV29-1 | CSVGGSRGGNEKLFF | TGCAGCGTTGGCGGCTCGAGAGGTGGGAATGAAAAACTGTTTTTT
many | TRBJ2-7 | - | TRBV27 | CASSSRGGYYEQYF | TGTGCCAGCAGTTCTCGCGGAGGCTACTACGAGCAGTACTTC
- | TRBJ2-1 | TRBD2 | TRBV28 | CASSSLGEGRIEQFF | TGTGCCAGCAGTTCCCTGGGGGAGGGCCGGATTGAGCAGTTCTTC
- | TRBJ2-7 | TRBD2 | TRBV3-1 | CASSRPGLALYF | TGTGCCAGCAGCCGCCCGGGACTAGCTCTGTACTTC
- | TRBJ2-5 | - | TRBV29-1 | CSVASGEETQYF | TGCAGCGTCGCCTCGGGAGAAGAGACCCAGTACTTC
- | TRBJ2-1 | - | TRBV20-1 | CSAPPVGVYNEQFF | TGCAGTGCCCCACCGGTGGGGGTCTACAATGAGCAGTTCTTC
- | TRBJ2-3 | - | TRBV4-3 | CASSQDASFTDTQYF | TGCGCCAGCAGCCAAGACGCTTCCTTCACAGATACGCAGTATTTT
few | TRBJ2-1 | TRBD2 | TRBV7-8 | CASSLAGLATNEQFF | TGTGCCAGCAGCTTAGCTGGACTAGCGACCAATGAGCAGTTCTTC
- | TRBJ2-1 | TRBD2 | TRBV5-8 | CASTISGRNEQFF | TGTGCCAGCACCATTAGCGGGAGAAATGAGCAGTTCTTC
few | TRBJ2-1 | TRBD2 | TRBV20-1 | CSASGAGVGNEQFF | TGCAGTGCTAGCGGAGCGGGAGTAGGTAATGAGCAGTTCTTC
few | TRBJ2-7 | TRBD2 | TRBV2 | CASGGLAVYEQYF | TGTGCCAGCGGGGGACTAGCAGTCTACGAGCAGTACTTC
few | TRBJ2-3 | - | TRBV27 | CASSLIFRTDTQYF | TGTGCCAGCAGTCTAATTTTTCGCACAGATACGCAGTATTTT
few | TRBJ2-7 | - | TRBV27 | CASSLRPVSGTRSYEQYF | TGTGCCAGCAGTCTCCGACCCGTATCGGGGACCCGGTCCTACGAGCAGTACTTC
few | TRBJ2-2 | - | TRBV4-1 | CASSQDRAGELFF | TGCGCCAGCAGCCAAGATAGGGCCGGGGAGCTGTTTTTT
- | TRBJ1-1 | - | TRBV11-3 | CASSLEKMTEAFF | TGTGCCAGCAGCTTAGAAAAAATGACTGAAGCTTTCTTT
- | TRBJ1-4 | TRBD1 | TRBV27 | CASSPSDRGNEKLFF | TGTGCCAGCAGTCCGTCGGACAGGGGTAATGAAAAACTGTTTTTT
- | TRBJ1-2 | TRBD1 | TRBV3-1 | CASSPGQASNYGYTF | TGTGCCAGCAGCCCGGGACAGGCCTCTAACTATGGCTACACCTTC
- | TRBJ1-2 | - | TRBV27 | CASSRGTTANYGYTF | TGTGCCAGCAGTCGTGGTACTACAGCTAACTATGGCTACACCTTC
- | TRBJ1-1 | - | TRBV5-8 | CASSLPEAFF | TGTGCCAGCAGCTTGCCTGAAGCTTTCTTT
few | TRBJ1-5 | TRBD1 | TRBV4-1 | CASSQAPGQGRGNQPQHF | TGCGCCAGCAGCCAAGCCCCCGGACAGGGTCGGGGCAATCAGCCCCAGCATTTT
- | TRBJ2-5 | - | TRBV29-1 | CSVEEWKGLETQYF | TGCAGCGTTGAAGAATGGAAGGGATTGGAGACCCAGTACTTC
- | TRBJ2-1 | - | TRBV30 | CAWSVGVPYNEQFF | TGTGCCTGGAGTGTAGGAGTCCCCTACAATGAGCAGTTCTTC
- | TRBJ1-2 | - | TRBV28 | CASSLRSSYTF | TGTGCCAGCAGTTTGCGAAGTAGCTACACCTTC
few | TRBJ1-2 | TRBD1 | TRBV27 | CASAQGVNYGYTF | TGTGCCAGCGCACAGGGGGTGAACTATGGCTACACCTTC
few | TRBJ2-1 | - | TRBV29-1 | CSVPPSQVWNEQFF | TGCAGCGTCCCCCCTAGCCAGGTTTGGAATGAGCAGTTCTTC
few | TRBJ1-2 | - | TRBV6-5 | CASSYSGLSGYTF | TGTGCCAGCAGTTACTCGGGACTATCGGGCTACACCTTC
few | TRBJ2-1 | TRBD2 | TRBV2 | CASRFSGLAGSNEQFF | TGTGCCAGCAGGTTCTCAGGACTAGCGGGCAGCAATGAGCAGTTCTTC
- | TRBJ1-2 | TRBD1 | TRBV4-2 | CAGSTWTGPFLGYGYTF | TGTGCCGGCAGCACCTGGACAGGGCCCTTTCTAGGTTATGGCTACACCTTC
few | TRBJ2-5 | TRBD2 | TRBV15 | CATSARTSGQETQYF | TGTGCCACCAGCGCAAGGACTAGCGGCCAAGAGACCCAGTACTTC
few | TRBJ1-1 | - | TRBV20-1 | CSARSRGANTEAFF | TGCAGTGCTAGAAGTAGGGGGGCGAACACTGAAGCTTTCTTT
- | TRBJ2-1 | - | TRBV7-3 | CASSSLAAIYNEQFF | TGTGCCAGCAGCTCCTTAGCGGCAATCTACAATGAGCAGTTCTTC
few | TRBJ1-2 | - | TRBV7-9 | CASSLAEGYTF | TGTGCCAGCAGCTTAGCGGAGGGCTACACCTTC
- | TRBJ2-7 | TRBD2 | TRBV29-1 | CSVEGDGGAFNEQYF | TGCAGCGTTGAAGGGGACGGGGGGGCTTTCAATGAGCAGTACTTC
- | TRBJ1-5 | - | TRBV7-9 | CASSSGGNNQPQHF | TGTGCCAGCAGTTCGGGAGGGAACAATCAGCCCCAGCATTTT
few | TRBJ2-7 | TRBD1 | TRBV9 | CASSVGGDRVYEQYF | TGTGCCAGCAGCGTAGGAGGGGACAGGGTTTACGAGCAGTACTTC
- | TRBJ2-7 | - | TRBV7-2 | CASSQEPTVNEQYF | TGTGCCAGCAGCCAAGAGCCAACCGTCAACGAGCAGTACTTC
few | TRBJ1-2 | - | TRBV20-1 | CSASGNEQGFPYGYTF | TGCAGTGCGAGCGGAAATGAACAGGGTTTCCCCTATGGCTACACCTTC
- | TRBJ1-4 | - | TRBV14 | CASSQLRDPNEKLFF | TGTGCCAGCAGCCAGCTCCGGGATCCAAATGAAAAACTGTTTTTT
- | TRBJ2-1 | TRBD2 | TRBV20-1 | CSAPGLAGGLDEQFF | TGCAGTGCTCCAGGACTAGCGGGGGGGCTCGATGAGCAGTTCTTC
- | TRBJ2-1 | - | TRBV20-1 | CSAPQGLGLHNEQFF | TGCAGTGCCCCACAGGGCCTCGGCCTTCATAATGAGCAGTTCTTC
few | TRBJ1-2 | - | TRBV6-2/TRBV6-3 | CASSPSDRISRYTF | TGTGCCAGCAGCCCCAGTGACCGGATCTCACGCTACACCTTC
- | TRBJ2-7 | - | TRBV7-2 | CASSLTWSLSYEQYF | TGTGCCAGCAGCCTAACCTGGTCCTTATCCTACGAGCAGTACTTC
few | TRBJ1-1 | - | TRBV4-3 | CASSQVRFGETEAFF | TGCGCCAGCAGCCAAGTTAGGTTTGGGGAAACTGAAGCTTTCTTT
once | TRBJ1-4 | - | TRBV6-6 | CASSPPQAVNEKLFF | TGTGCCAGTAGTCCCCCGCAGGCCGTTAATGAAAAACTGTTTTTT
few | TRBJ2-7 | - | TRBV7-2 | CASSLQSASYEQYF | TGTGCCAGCAGCTTACAGTCGGCATCCTACGAGCAGTACTTC
- | TRBJ2-2 | - | TRBV12-3/TRBV12-4 | CASHVRGELFF | TGTGCCAGTCATGTTCGGGGGGAGCTGTTTTTT
- | TRBJ2-7 | TRBD1 | TRBV6-1 | CASSGQGPSLLYEQYF | TGTGCCAGCAGTGGACAGGGCCCATCGCTACTATACGAGCAGTACTTC
- | TRBJ1-1 | - | TRBV7-9 | CASSHLGEMNTEAFF | TGTGCCAGCAGCCACCTAGGCGAGATGAACACTGAAGCTTTCTTT
- | TRBJ1-5 | - | TRBV16 | CASSRSGVDQPQHF | TGTGCCAGCAGCAGATCAGGGGTTGATCAGCCCCAGCATTTT
- | TRBJ2-7 | - | TRBV29-1 | CSVGSPGSYNEQYF | TGCAGCGTTGGTAGTCCCGGGAGCTACAATGAGCAGTACTTC
few | TRBJ2-3 | - | TRBV27 | CASSSLRGGAFADTQYF | TGTGCCAGCAGTTCCTTAAGAGGGGGGGCTTTTGCGGATACGCAGTATTTT
- | TRBJ1-2 | TRBD1 | TRBV20-1 | CSARSLGTEYGYTF | TGCAGTGCTAGATCCCTGGGGACAGAATATGGCTACACCTTC
- | TRBJ1-1 | - | TRBV6-6 | CASSYNRDVAFF | TGTGCCAGCAGTTACAACAGGGATGTAGCTTTCTTT
once | TRBJ2-7 | - | TRBV4-1 | CASSHEAPGGYEQYF | TGCGCCAGCAGCCACGAGGCTCCTGGTGGCTACGAGCAGTACTTC
- | TRBJ2-5 | - | TRBV12-3/TRBV12-4 | CASSSQLARETQYF | TGTGCCAGCAGTTCCCAACTAGCCAGGGAGACCCAGTACTTC
- | TRBJ2-7 | - | TRBV29-1 | CSVGDGYTYNEQYF | TGCAGCGTTGGGGATGGGTACACCTACAATGAGCAGTACTTC